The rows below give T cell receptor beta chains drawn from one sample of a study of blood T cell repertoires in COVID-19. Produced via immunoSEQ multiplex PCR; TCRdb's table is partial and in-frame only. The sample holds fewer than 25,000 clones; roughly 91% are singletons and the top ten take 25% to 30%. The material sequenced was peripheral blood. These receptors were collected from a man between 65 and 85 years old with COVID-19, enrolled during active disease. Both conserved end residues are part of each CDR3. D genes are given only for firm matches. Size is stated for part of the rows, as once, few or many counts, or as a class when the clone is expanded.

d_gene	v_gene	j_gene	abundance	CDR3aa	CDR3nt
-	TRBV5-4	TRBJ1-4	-	CASSLYDGTNEKLFF	TGTGCCAGCAGCTTGTACGACGGGACTAATGAAAAACTGTTTTTT
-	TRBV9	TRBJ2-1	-	CASSVGNSLYNEQFF	TGTGCCAGCAGCGTAGGTAATAGTTTATACAATGAGCAGTTCTTC
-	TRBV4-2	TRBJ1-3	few	CASSQDRGSGNTIYF	TGTGCCAGCAGCCAAGATAGGGGATCCGGAAACACCATATATTTT
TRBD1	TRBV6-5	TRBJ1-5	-	CASTRTGGQPQHF	TGTGCCAGCACCAGGACAGGGGGCCAGCCCCAGCATTTT
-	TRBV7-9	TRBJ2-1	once	CASSLGGGANEQFF	TGTGCCAGCTCCCTAGGCGGCGGGGCAAATGAGCAGTTCTTC
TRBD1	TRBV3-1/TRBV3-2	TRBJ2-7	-	CASSQVGQGIYEQYF	TGTGCCAGCAGCCAAGTGGGACAGGGGATCTACGAGCAGTACTTC
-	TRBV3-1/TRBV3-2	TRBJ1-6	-	CASSPRPREEPLHF	TGTGCCAGCAGCCCTAGACCGCGAGAAGAGCCCCTCCACTTT
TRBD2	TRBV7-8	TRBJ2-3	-	CASSSRTSGTTDTQYF	TGTGCCAGCAGCTCTAGGACTAGCGGGACGACAGATACGCAGTATTTT
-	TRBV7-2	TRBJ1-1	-	CASSLMSGTEAFF	TGTGCCAGCAGCTTAATGTCGGGAACTGAAGCTTTCTTT
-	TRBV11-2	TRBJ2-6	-	CASSLNRRVSGANVLTF	TGTGCCAGCAGCTTAAACCGGCGGGTCTCTGGGGCCAACGTCCTGACTTTC
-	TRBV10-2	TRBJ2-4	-	CASSSREAKNIQYF	TGCGCCAGCAGTTCCAGGGAAGCCAAAAACATTCAGTACTTC
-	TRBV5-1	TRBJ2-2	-	CASSSQTRSTGELFF	TGCGCCAGCAGTTCCCAGACGAGGAGCACCGGGGAGCTGTTTTTT
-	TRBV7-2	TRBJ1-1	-	CASSLQRDTEAFF	TGTGCCAGCAGCTTGCAACGGGACACTGAAGCTTTCTTT
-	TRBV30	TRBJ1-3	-	CAWRGVNTIYF	TGTGCCTGGAGGGGCGTAAACACCATATATTTT
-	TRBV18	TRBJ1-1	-	CASSPQPNTEAFF	TGTGCCAGCTCACCACAGCCGAACACTGAAGCTTTCTTT
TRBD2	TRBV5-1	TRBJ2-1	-	CASSLDPGGYNEQFF	TGCGCCAGCAGCCTGGACCCCGGGGGGTACAATGAGCAGTTCTTC
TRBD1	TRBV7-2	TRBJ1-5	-	CASSSAGGHQPQHF	TGTGCCAGCAGCTCCGCAGGGGGTCATCAGCCCCAGCATTTT
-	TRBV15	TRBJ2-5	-	CATSRDTSSQETQYF	TGTGCCACCAGCAGAGATACTAGCTCGCAGGAGACCCAGTACTTC
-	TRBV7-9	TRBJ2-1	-	CASSQGWLARDEQFF	TGTGCCAGCAGCCAAGGGTGGCTAGCGAGGGATGAGCAGTTCTTC
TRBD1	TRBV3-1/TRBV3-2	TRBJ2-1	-	CASSLGQGNYNEQFF	TGTGCCAGCAGCCTCGGACAGGGGAATTACAATGAGCAGTTCTTC
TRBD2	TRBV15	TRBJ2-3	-	CATSRGGRVSTDTQYF	TGTGCCACCAGCAGAGGTGGGAGGGTCAGCACAGATACGCAGTATTTT
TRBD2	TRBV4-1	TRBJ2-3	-	CASSQEGLAGGPGDTQYF	TGCGCCAGCAGCCAAGAAGGGCTAGCGGGGGGGCCCGGAGATACGCAGTATTTT
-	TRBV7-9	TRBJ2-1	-	CASTYGGATVEQFF	TGTGCCAGCACCTATGGGGGGGCGACCGTTGAGCAGTTCTTC
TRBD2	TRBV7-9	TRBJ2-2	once	CASSNGLAGFTGELFF	TGTGCCAGCAGCAACGGACTAGCGGGTTTCACCGGGGAGCTGTTTTTT
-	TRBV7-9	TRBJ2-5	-	CASSLGLWEETQYF	TGTGCCAGCAGCCTGGGACTGTGGGAAGAGACCCAGTACTTC
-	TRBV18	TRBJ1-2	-	CASSPGFGRGYTF	TGTGCCAGCTCACCCGGGTTTGGCCGTGGCTACACCTTC
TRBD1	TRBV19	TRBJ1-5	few	CASSIGQGFGNQPQHF	TGTGCCAGTAGTATCGGACAGGGGTTCGGCAATCAGCCCCAGCATTTT
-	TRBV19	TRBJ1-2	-	CASSIALGVSGGYTF	TGTGCCAGTAGTATCGCACTCGGGGTGAGTGGTGGCTACACCTTC
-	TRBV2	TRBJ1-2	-	CASNLSGWRGYTF	TGTGCCAGCAACTTATCGGGGTGGAGGGGCTACACCTTC
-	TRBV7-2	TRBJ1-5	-	CAGGQYNSNQPQHF	TGTGCCGGTGGACAGTACAATAGCAATCAGCCCCAGCATTTT
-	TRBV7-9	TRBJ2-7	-	CASTTFGGRGGEQYF	TGTGCCAGCACGACCTTCGGGGGGCGAGGGGGAGAGCAGTACTTC
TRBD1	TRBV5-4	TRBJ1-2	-	CASSTPGQGNYGYTF	TGTGCCAGCAGCACACCGGGACAGGGCAACTATGGCTACACCTTC
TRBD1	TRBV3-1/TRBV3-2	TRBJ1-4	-	CASSPGTGEKLFF	TGTGCCAGCAGCCCCGGGACAGGTGAAAAACTGTTTTTT
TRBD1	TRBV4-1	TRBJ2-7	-	CASSPLGVRDSYEQYF	TGCGCCAGCAGCCCTCTAGGGGTCCGGGACAGTTACGAGCAGTACTTC
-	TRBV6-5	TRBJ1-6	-	CASSYSEGDYNSPLHF	TGTGCCAGCAGTTACTCCGAAGGAGACTATAATTCACCCCTCCACTTT
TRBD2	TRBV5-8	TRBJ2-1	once	CASSFGLAGAYNEQFF	TGTGCCAGCAGCTTTGGACTAGCGGGGGCCTACAATGAGCAGTTCTTC
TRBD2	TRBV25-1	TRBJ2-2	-	CAVGLAKGAGELFF	TGTGCCGTTGGACTAGCGAAGGGGGCCGGGGAGCTGTTTTTT
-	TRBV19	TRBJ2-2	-	CASSISTGFTGELFF	TGTGCCAGTAGTATATCGACAGGATTCACCGGGGAGCTGTTTTTT
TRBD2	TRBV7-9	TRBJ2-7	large	CASSPQFSGGLAGVYEQYF	TGTGCCAGCAGCCCTCAATTTTCAGGGGGACTAGCGGGCGTTTACGAGCAGTACTTC
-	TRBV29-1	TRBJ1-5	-	CSVEGAGQPQHF	TGCAGCGTTGAGGGGGCAGGTCAGCCCCAGCATTTT
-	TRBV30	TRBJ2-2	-	CAWRRAGTPGELFF	TGTGCCTGGAGGCGGGCGGGGACCCCCGGGGAGCTGTTTTTT
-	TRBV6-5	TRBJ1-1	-	CASSYRPRGDTEAFF	TGTGCCAGCAGTTACCGCCCCAGGGGCGACACTGAAGCTTTCTTT
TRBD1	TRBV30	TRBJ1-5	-	CAWSHPADRVNQPQHF	TGTGCCTGGAGCCACCCCGCGGACAGGGTCAATCAGCCCCAGCATTTT
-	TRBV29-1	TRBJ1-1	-	CSVYSSEAFF	TGCAGCGTTTACTCATCCGAAGCTTTCTTT
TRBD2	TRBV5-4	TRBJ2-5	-	CASSFGTSGRASQETQYF	TGTGCCAGCAGCTTTGGGACTAGCGGGAGGGCAAGCCAAGAGACCCAGTACTTC
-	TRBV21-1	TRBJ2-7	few	CASSLITRSYEQYF	TGTGCCAGCAGCCTGATCACAAGATCCTACGAGCAGTACTTC
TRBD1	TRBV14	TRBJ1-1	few	CASSQGAGQGAAEAFF	TGTGCCAGCAGCCAAGGGGCGGGACAGGGGGCGGCTGAAGCTTTCTTT
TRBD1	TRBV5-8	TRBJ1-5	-	CASSLTGTGKLPQHF	TGTGCCAGCAGCTTAACCGGGACAGGGAAGCTGCCCCAGCATTTT
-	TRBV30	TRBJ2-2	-	CAWRFTGSNTGELFF	TGTGCCTGGAGATTCACCGGTTCGAACACCGGGGAGCTGTTTTTT
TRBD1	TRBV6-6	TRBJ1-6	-	CASSGPDRAASPLHF	TGTGCCAGCAGCGGGCCGGACAGGGCCGCCTCACCCCTCCACTTT
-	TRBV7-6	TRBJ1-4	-	CASSLAIGGKLFF	TGTGCCAGCAGCTTAGCGATCGGTGGAAAACTGTTTTTT
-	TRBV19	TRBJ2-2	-	CASRQVAGELFF	TGTGCCAGTAGACAGGTAGCCGGGGAGCTGTTTTTT
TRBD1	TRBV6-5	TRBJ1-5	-	CASRVGTGGPQPQHF	TGTGCCAGCAGGGTGGGGACAGGGGGCCCTCAGCCCCAGCATTTT